This T cell receptor beta chain was retrieved from a study of blood T cell repertoires in COVID-19. This CDR3 is 16 amino acids long. V lost 7 bases, J lost 1 base, and 16 bases lay in between. Germline V gene sequence: CDR1 SGHVS, CDR2 FNYEAQ. All exposed participants met a person with COVID-19 within 2 weeks before entering the study. Original processing notes: Amplified reference gene primers provided the basis for estimating nucleated cell counts. Here immunoSEQ multiplex PCR was the method, and the copy in TCRdb shows in-frame clones only, minus some. Clone size and V and J calls were adopted from that table, with D and trimming inferred from the DNA. The profile covers 150,000 to 200,000 clones, with roughly 84% appearing a single time and roughly 4.9% taken by the ten largest.

Sequencing used PBMCs or T cells enriched from blood (not recorded which). The clonotype comes from a man in his 70s who had been exposed to COVID-19. The V and J genes are TRBV7-6 and TRBJ2-2; possibly TRBD1 for D (5 bases). In nucleotides, the CDR3 is TGTGCCAGCACCCTCATAGGGCAGGGGAACACCGGGGAGCTGTTTTTT. It is translated as CASTLIGQGNTGELFF.